Below are 15 T cell receptor beta chains sequenced from a single sample in a study of OX40 agonist ivuxolimab in advanced cancers. Sequenced by immunoSEQ multiplex PCR; TCRdb stores in-frame clones only, minus some. The profile covers about 28,000 clones, with around four fifths appearing a single time and 8.5% to 14% taken by the ten largest. Sequenced material: CD4+ or CD8+ T cells sorted from blood, taken in a trial of the OX40 agonist ivuxolimab. Receptors originate from an adult with an advanced solid tumor such as melanoma, head and neck, liver or kidney cancer.

The V gene is TRBV10-3, the J gene TRBJ2-7; D call uncertain. Trimming cost V 0 bases and J 3 bases, with 9 bases left between them. The CDR3 spans 14 residues. The germline gives CDR1 ENHRY, CDR2 SYGVKD. This CDR3 reads CAISESFPSYEQYF. Written as DNA, the CDR3 is TGTGCCATCAGTGAGTCGTTCCCAAGCTACGAGCAGTACTTC.

The rearrangement links TRBV2 to TRBJ1-3; D not certain. V lost 3 bases to trimming and J lost 0 bases, with 18 bases between them. Germline values: CDR1 SNHLY, CDR2 FYNNEI. This CDR3 has 18 amino acids. The CDR3 loop is CASSETVIPQSSGNTIYF. Written as DNA, the CDR3 is TGTGCCAGCAGTGAGACGGTAATACCACAGAGCTCTGGAAACACCATATATTTT.

The chain carries TRBV5-5 and TRBJ2-7, with 10 bases matching TRBD1. Germline V gene sequence: CDR1 SGHKS, CDR2 YYEKEE (reference sequence). The V gene end was trimmed by 3 bases and the J gene end by 1 base; junction bases not matched to a gene: 7. The CDR3 is 16 residues long. Here the CDR3 DNA reads TGTGCCAGCAGCTCAGACCGGGACAGGGGATCCTACGAGCAGTACTTC. It specifies CASSSDRDRGSYEQYF.

The chain is built from TRBV5-1 and TRBJ2-4, with no clear D. The CDR3 extends over 14 amino acids. The germline gives CDR1 SGHRS, CDR2 YFSETQ. V lost 0 bases and J lost 6, with 10 bases in between. This CDR3 is CASSLGAERNIQYF. In DNA form, the CDR3 reads TGCGCCAGCAGCTTGGGGGCAGAAAGAAACATTCAGTACTTC.

The V call is TRBV6-5, the J call TRBJ1-1; D may be TRBD1 (6 bases). The CDR3 totals 14 residues. V was cut by 8 bases and J by 8 bases, with 21 bases left in between. Germline-derived CDR1 and CDR2 are MNHEY and SVGAGI. The CDR3 reads CASGYTGGGQEAFF. The CDR3 DNA follows: TGTGCCAGCGGATACACGGGTGGAGGACAGGAAGCTTTCTTT.

This rearrangement joins TRBV7-6 to TRBJ2-5; the match to TRBD1 covers 8 bases. Germline assignment: CDR1 SGHVS and CDR2 FNYEAQ. CDR3 length: 14 residues. Trimming at V came to 5 bases and at J to 2 bases, leaving 4 bases not matched to a gene. The CDR3 here is CASSRGQGQETQYF. The CDR3 DNA follows: TGTGCCAGCAGCCGAGGACAGGGACAAGAGACCCAGTACTTC.

V usage is TRBV6-4 and J usage is TRBJ1-5; D is undetermined. CDR3 length equals 13 residues. V lost 2 bases, J lost 3 bases, and 5 bases lay in between. The germline CDR1 and CDR2 sequences are MRHNA and SNTAGT. CDR3 in amino acids: CASSDGFNQPQHF. The CDR3 bases are TGTGCCAGCAGTGACGGATTCAATCAGCCCCAGCATTTT.

The gene calls are TRBV6-5 and TRBJ2-2; possible D gene TRBD1, 5 bases. The V end lost 2 bases, the J end lost 6 bases, and 10 bases lay between the germline ends. Germline loops: CDR1 MNHEY, CDR2 SVGAGI. The CDR3 covers 14 residues. CDR3 sequence (DNA): TGTGCCAGCAGTTACAGTACAGGCGCCGGGGAGCTGTTTTTT. Amino acids: CASSYSTGAGELFF.

In its sample, this clone was seen a few times. The J gene is TRBJ1-1, the V gene TRBV4-3; the D gene is possibly TRBD1 (5 bases). The CDR3 consists of 15 residues. Germline-derived CDR1 and CDR2 are LGHNA and YSLEER. Deletions cut 5 bases from V and 1 base from J, with 14 bases between. The CDR3 here is CASSLRGGGNTEAFF. DNA for the CDR3: TGCGCCAGCAGCTTGCGCGGGGGGGGGAACACTGAAGCTTTCTTT.

J is TRBJ2-3 and V is TRBV9, with D perhaps matching TRBD1 (6 bases). The ends were cut back, 0 bases at V and 1 base at J, with 12 bases in the middle. CDR3 length equals 16 residues. The germline CDR1 and CDR2 sequences are SGDLS and YYNGEE. CDR3 coding DNA: TGTGCCAGCAGCGTAGATTCAGGGGATGGCACAGATACGCAGTATTTT. Its translation is CASSVDSGDGTDTQYF.

The chain is built from TRBV7-2 and TRBJ1-1; D unresolved. The V and J ends lost 2 bases and 5 bases respectively, with 9 bases between them. There are 13 residues in the CDR3. Germline V gene data show CDR1 as SGHTA and CDR2 as FQGNSA. The CDR3 sequence is CASSLWPETEAFF. The CDR3 DNA is TGTGCCAGCAGCTTATGGCCGGAAACTGAAGCTTTCTTT.

The V gene is TRBV27, the J gene TRBJ1-1; 10 nucleotides align to TRBD1. V gave up 4 bases and J gave up 4 bases; unmatched junction bases: 3. The CDR3 covers 14 residues. Germline V CDR1 and CDR2: MNHEY, SMNVEV (reference sequence). CDR3 region: CASSSTGGGTEAFF. CDR3 in DNA: TGTGCCAGCAGTTCGACAGGGGGCGGCACTGAAGCTTTCTTT.

The CDR3 DNA follows: TGTGCCAGCAGCCAAGACAGTCTTGGCTACACCTTC. Its protein product is CASSQDSLGYTF. The rearrangement links TRBV7-2 to TRBJ1-2; D perhaps matches TRBD1 (5 bases). The CDR3 has 12 residues. The germline V gene has CDR1 SGHTA and CDR2 FQGNSA. Between the trimmed V and J ends, which lost 5 bases and 7 bases, there was a span of 11 bases. The complete variable domain, with remaining parts taken from reference TRBV7-2 and TRBJ1-2, reads GAGVSQSPSNKVTEKGKDVELRCDPISGHTALYWYRQSLGQGLEFLIYFQGNSAPDKSGLPSDRFSAERTGGSVSTLTIQRTQQEDSAVYLCASSQDSLGYTFGSGTRLTVV.

The rearrangement joins TRBV19 to TRBJ2-3, with 11 bases matching TRBD2. V was clipped by 8 bases and J by 7 bases; unmatched bases: 8. CDR1 and CDR2 from the germline V gene are LNHDA and SQIVND (reference sequence). CDR3 size: 14 residues. CDR3 region: CASQSLAGGNTQYF. The CDR3 DNA sequence: TGTGCCAGTCAAAGCCTAGCGGGGGGCAATACGCAGTATTTT.

This clone ranks as medium-sized (0.01 to 0.1%). The V call is TRBV4-1, the J call TRBJ2-7; D call uncertain. The V end lost 2 bases, the J end lost 0 bases, and 8 bases lay between the germline ends. This CDR3 contains 14 residues. Germline V gene data show CDR1 as MGHRA and CDR2 as YSYEKL. This CDR3 is CASSQQASSYEQYF. DNA of the CDR3: TGCGCCAGCAGCCAACAGGCAAGCTCCTACGAGCAGTACTTC.